One and the same sample provided the 27 T cell receptor beta chains below, sequenced in a study of shared clonotypes between healthy human individuals. Generated by immunoSEQ multiplex PCR, the TCRdb table keeps only in-frame clones and is missing some. The sample yields approximately 1.9 million clones, 90% to 95% seen once. Terminally differentiated effector memory CD45RA+ cells were left out of the naive CD8 fraction, which was CD45RO-negative and positively selected for CCR7. What was sequenced was naive CD8+ T cells from PBMCs. These receptors were taken from a man younger than 30 in good health. Some clones in this sample may be carry-over from other donors' samples.

The rearrangement uses TRBV18 and TRBJ1-1, with D maybe TRBD1 (5 bases). This CDR3 is built from 14 residues. The V gene's germline CDR1 is KGHSH and CDR2 LQKENI. The V and J ends lost 8 bases and 0 bases respectively, with 13 bases between them. The CDR3 loop reads CASTLDSLNTEAFF. Here the CDR3 DNA reads TGTGCCAGCACCCTCGACAGTCTGAACACTGAAGCTTTCTTT.

Concerning this clone: This sample includes further DNA sequences coding for the same CDR3. The chain is built from TRBV7-9 and TRBJ2-4; D ambiguous. Germline-derived CDR1 and CDR2 are SEHNR and FQNEAQ (reference sequence). The CDR3 sequence is 14 residues long. V was cut by 1 base and J by 0 bases, with 4 bases left in between. The CDR3: CASSLVGAKNIQYF. The CDR3 nucleotides read TGTGCCAGCAGCTTAGTCGGAGCCAAAAACATTCAGTACTTC.

The CDR3 bases are TGTGCCAGCAGGGACAGGGGGCCCGCTAACTATGGCTACACCTTC. Translated: CASRDRGPANYGYTF. This chain links TRBV27 with TRBJ1-2, with TRBD1 matching 11 bases. The V and J ends lost 6 bases and 0 bases, in that order; junction bases with no gene match: 3. Germline V CDR1 and CDR2: MNHEY, SMNVEV (reference sequence). The CDR3 runs 15 residues.

Notes on this clone: A single base separates this from a much larger clone, so it may be a read error. Additional DNA sequences in this sample encode the identical CDR3. The V gene is TRBV28, the J gene TRBJ2-7; possible D gene TRBD1, 6 bases. In germline, CDR1 is MDHEN, CDR2 SYDVKM. V was pared by 2 bases and J by 1 base, with 6 bases between. The CDR3 spans 13 residues. CDR3 in amino acids: CASSLGQSYEQYF. The CDR3 DNA is TGTGCCAGCAGTTTAGGACAGTCCTACGAGCAGTACTTC.

This chain uses TRBV7-9 with TRBJ2-7; 7 bases align to TRBD1. Germline CDR1 is SEHNR and CDR2 is FQNEAQ (reference sequence). V lost 4 bases to trimming and J lost 2 bases; unmatched junction nucleotides: 11. The CDR3 has 16 amino acids. This chain's CDR3 is CASSSQGQPHAYEQYF. The CDR3 nucleotides read TGTGCCAGCAGCTCCCAGGGACAGCCGCATGCCTACGAGCAGTACTTC.

The rearrangement uses TRBV27 and TRBJ2-2; 11 bases agree with TRBD1. CDR1 and CDR2 (germline): MNHEY, SMNVEV (reference sequence). The CDR3 loop spans 16 amino acids. J was trimmed by 5 bases and V by 4 bases; bases with no gene match: 6. CDR3 bases: TGTGCCAGCAGTTCACCGGGACAGGGGGTGACCGGGGAGCTGTTTTTT. Its protein is CASSSPGQGVTGELFF.

This clone came up once. This specimen includes other DNA sequences encoding the same CDR3. The rearrangement links TRBV6-1 to TRBJ1-1; D remains unclear. The CDR3 runs 14 residues. V lost 2 bases to trimming and J lost 0 bases, with 7 bases between them. Germline V gives CDR1 MNHNS, CDR2 SASEGT. The CDR3 sequence is CASSERRLNTEAFF. In DNA, the CDR3 is TGTGCCAGCAGTGAAAGGCGGTTGAACACTGAAGCTTTCTTT.

This rearrangement joins TRBV4-3 to TRBJ2-1; 13 nucleotides agree with TRBD2. J gave up 5 bases and V 2 bases, and 9 bases lay outside the gene matches. Germline V CDR1 and CDR2: LGHNA, YSLEER. The CDR3 consists of 18 residues. For the CDR3, the DNA is TGCGCCAGCAGCCAATTCCGCCCCGGACTAGCGGGAGACAATGAGCAGTTCTTC. This sequence encodes CASSQFRPGLAGDNEQFF.

The rearrangement joins TRBV7-9 to TRBJ2-5; no clear D gene. Per the germline V gene, CDR1 is SEHNR and CDR2 is FQNEAQ (reference sequence). The V end lost 5 bases, the J end lost 0 bases, and 13 bases lay between the germline ends. The CDR3 length is 15 residues. The CDR3 DNA sequence: TGTGCCAGCAGCCACACGGCTCTGTACCAAGAGACCCAGTACTTC. Translating it yields CASSHTALYQETQYF.

This sequence joins TRBV27 and TRBJ2-2; 9 nucleotides align to TRBD1. The J segment lost 6 bases and the V segment lost 3 bases, leaving 23 bases of the junction unmatched. Looked up from germline, CDR1 is MNHEY and CDR2 is SMNVEV (reference sequence). This CDR3 is 21 amino acids long. CDR3 amino acids: CASSLAITGGAGPGLPGELFF. DNA of the CDR3: TGTGCCAGCAGTTTGGCAATCACAGGGGGCGCAGGCCCAGGGCTTCCCGGGGAGCTGTTTTTT.

V is TRBV28 and J is TRBJ2-1, with 8 positions matching TRBD1. Germline CDR1 MDHEN, CDR2 SYDVKM. CDR3 length: 13 amino acids. The J segment lost 4 bases and the V segment lost 5 bases, leaving 1 base of the junction unmatched. The CDR3 nucleotides read TGTGCCAGCAGTCGACAGGGGTACAATGAGCAGTTCTTC. It specifies CASSRQGYNEQFF. Variable domain in full (rest from reference TRBV28 and TRBJ2-1): DVKVTQSSRYLVKRTGEKVFLECVQDMDHENMFWYRQDPGLGLRLIYFSYDVKMKEKGDIPEGYSVSREKKERFSLILESASTNQTSMYLCASSRQGYNEQFFGPGTRLTVL.

This rearrangement joins TRBV5-1 to TRBJ2-2, with 11 bases lining up with TRBD1. Germline-derived CDR1 and CDR2 are SGHRS and YFSETQ. V lost 2 bases, J lost 5 bases, and 5 bases stayed unmatched. There are 16 residues in the CDR3. This chain's CDR3 is CASSLWTGGYTGELFF. CDR3 coding DNA: TGCGCCAGCAGCTTATGGACAGGGGGCTATACCGGGGAGCTGTTTTTT. The full variable domain, its missing parts supplied by reference TRBV5-1 and TRBJ2-2, is KAGVTQTPRYLIKTRGQQVTLSCSPISGHRSVSWYQQTPGQGLQFLFEYFSETQRNKGNFPGRFSGRQFSNSRSEMNVSTLELGDSALYLCASSLWTGGYTGELFFGEGSRLTVL.

Regarding this clone: The same CDR3 is also encoded by other DNA sequences in this sample. The genes are TRBV27 and TRBJ1-1, with D perhaps matching TRBD1 (6 bases). The CDR3 loop spans 11 amino acids. The germline gives CDR1 MNHEY, CDR2 SMNVEV (reference sequence). Trimming left V 6 bases short and J 7 bases short, with 9 bases between. The CDR3 region is CASSLGGEAFF. CDR3 in DNA: TGTGCCAGCAGCCTAGGGGGTGAAGCTTTCTTT.

V gene TRBV5-1 combines with J gene TRBJ2-1; D uncertain. Germline CDR1 reads SGHRS; CDR2 reads YFSETQ. The CDR3 is made up of 14 amino acids. Trimming removed 1 base from V and 5 bases from J, with 10 bases in between. The CDR3 region is CASSLIVQNNEQFF. The CDR3 bases are TGCGCCAGCAGCTTGATCGTCCAGAACAATGAGCAGTTCTTC.

This chain uses TRBV9 with TRBJ2-7; no definite D call. Between the trimmed V and J ends, which lost 1 base and 6 bases, there was a span of 14 bases. This CDR3 contains 14 residues. The germline gives CDR1 SGDLS, CDR2 YYNGEE. CDR3 protein: CASSVYPEVGEQYF. For the CDR3, the DNA is TGTGCCAGCAGCGTATACCCCGAGGTGGGCGAGCAGTACTTC.

This sequence joins TRBV27 and TRBJ2-1; D may be TRBD1 (6 bases). V gave up 5 bases and J gave up 0 bases, with 14 bases separating them. Germline V gene lookup returns CDR1 MNHEY and CDR2 SMNVEV (reference sequence). This CDR3 contains 16 residues. CDR3 in DNA: TGTGCCAGCAGTCTACAGGGCCTTAGCTCCTACAATGAGCAGTTCTTC. Its protein product is CASSLQGLSSYNEQFF.

This clone has only one observation. The chain combines TRBV6-1 with TRBJ1-4; 7 nucleotides align to TRBD1. This CDR3 is 13 amino acids long. Germline V gives CDR1 MNHNS, CDR2 SASEGT. Trimming at V came to 6 bases and at J to 6 bases, leaving 4 bases not matched to a gene. CDR3: CASRGDRDEKLFF. The CDR3 nucleotides are TGTGCCAGCAGGGGGGACAGAGATGAAAAACTGTTTTTT.

This rearrangement joins TRBV27 to TRBJ2-3; D gene ambiguous. V was shortened by 1 base and J by 2 bases, with 7 bases between the two germline ends. From germline, CDR1 is MNHEY and CDR2 SMNVEV (reference sequence). CDR3 length: 14 amino acids. DNA of the CDR3: TGTGCCAGCAGTTTATACCCAGTCACAGATACGCAGTATTTT. Protein sequence: CASSLYPVTDTQYF.

The chain joins TRBV5-1 to TRBJ2-6; D uncertain. Germline CDR1 is SGHRS and CDR2 is YFSETQ. CDR3 size: 18 residues. V was shortened by 0 bases and J by 0 bases, with 13 bases between the two germline ends. DNA of the CDR3: TGCGCCAGCAGCTTGGCCGAGGTTCTAGGCTCTGGGGCCAACGTCCTGACTTTC. As protein: CASSLAEVLGSGANVLTF.

In the case of this clone: Other DNA sequences in the same sample also yield this CDR3. CDR3 residues: CASSYGGTNEKLFF. In nucleotides, the CDR3 is TGTGCCAGCAGTTACGGGGGGACTAATGAAAAACTGTTTTTT. The chain carries TRBV6-5 and TRBJ1-4; weak D call: TRBD1 (5 bases). Trimming shortened V by 2 bases and J by 2 bases, and 6 bases separated the two germline ends. CDR1 is MNHEY and CDR2 is SVGAGI in the germline V gene. The CDR3 loop spans 14 amino acids.

This chain uses TRBV19 with TRBJ2-4, with 10 bases aligning to TRBD2. Germline V CDR1 and CDR2: LNHDA, SQIVND (reference sequence). Trimming cost V 3 bases and J 5 bases; bases outside gene matches: 7. There are 16 residues in the CDR3. The CDR3 DNA reads TGTGCCAGTAGTATTCAGCGGGAGGGCCGGGAAAACATTCAGTACTTC. The encoded protein is CASSIQREGRENIQYF.

In its sample, this clone was seen a few times. J is TRBJ1-4 and V is TRBV30; no firm D call. Germline lookup yields CDR1 GTSNPN and CDR2 SVGIG (reference sequence). This CDR3 spans 17 amino acids. Trimming removed 2 bases at V and 4 bases at J, with 20 bases between. The chain's CDR3 is CAWSFERIRLDNEKLFF. The CDR3 region has the DNA TGTGCCTGGAGTTTTGAACGGATCCGACTGGATAATGAAAAACTGTTTTTT. Full variable domain (remainder filled in from reference TRBV30 and TRBJ1-4): SQTIHQWPATLVQPVGSPLSLECTVEGTSNPNLYWYRQAAGRGLQLLFYSVGIGQISSEVPQNLSASRPQDRQFILSSKKLLLSDSGFYLCAWSFERIRLDNEKLFFGSGTQLSVL.

The rearrangement uses TRBV27 and TRBJ1-5; possible D gene TRBD1, 5 bases. This CDR3 comprises 12 residues. Trimming left V 10 bases short and J 7 bases short, with 14 bases between. Germline CDR1 MNHEY, CDR2 SMNVEV (reference sequence). CDR3 nucleotides: TGTGCCACCACAACCGGGGGACAGCCCCAGCATTTT. It encodes CATTTGGQPQHF.

V is TRBV30 and J is TRBJ2-7, with 9 bases matching TRBD2. CDR1 is GTSNPN, CDR2 SVGIG, per germline (reference sequence). V lost 1 base and J lost 3; bases outside the gene matches: 4. The CDR3 consists of 14 residues. CDR3 in amino acids: CAWSEGSGSYEQYF. As DNA, the CDR3 is TGTGCCTGGAGTGAGGGTAGCGGGAGCTACGAGCAGTACTTC.

The CDR3 is CATSWGTVSNQPQHF. DNA for the CDR3: TGTGCCACCAGCTGGGGGACAGTTAGCAATCAGCCCCAGCATTTT. The chain links TRBV15 to TRBJ1-5; 7 positions agree with TRBD1. The trim removed 5 bases at V and 0 bases at J, leaving 4 bases unmatched. CDR1 is LNHNV, CDR2 YYDKDF, per germline (reference sequence). This CDR3 has 15 residues.

The rearrangement joins TRBV7-3 to TRBJ1-1; the D is unclear. From germline, CDR1 is SGHTA and CDR2 FQGTGA. Trimming removed 9 bases at V and 0 bases at J, with 14 bases between. The CDR3 consists of 14 residues. CDR3 bases: TGTGCCAGTAAGTACGACGGGCTGAACACTGAAGCTTTCTTT. Translation gives CASKYDGLNTEAFF.

This rearrangement joins TRBV27 to TRBJ2-1; D is unclear. The CDR3 consists of 14 residues. Germline lookup yields CDR1 MNHEY and CDR2 SMNVEV (reference sequence). V was trimmed by 3 bases and J by 6 bases, leaving 12 bases between them. In DNA, the CDR3 is TGTGCCAGCAGTTTCCACGGTGCGATCAATGAGCAGTTCTTC. Translated, it gives CASSFHGAINEQFF.